This TCR beta chain was documented in a study of T cell repertoires in cytomegalovirus infection. V lost 0 bases and J 6 bases, leaving 15 bases between the germline ends. The germline gives CDR1 LGHNA, CDR2 YNFKEQ. The CDR3 runs 15 residues. About this clonotype itself: What it binds is not known.

TCRdb re-analysed the reads in MiXCR, keeping a single row per CDR3 protein. In the table there are approximately 350,000 distinct CDR3 sequences, roughly a third of which are singletons. The sequences come from cultured PBMCs, collected from culture after CMV antigen stimulation. The V gene is TRBV4-2, the J gene TRBJ2-7; D may be TRBD1 (5 bases). This clonotype was sampled from a human donor in good health (CMV status not recorded). Some clones in this sample may be carry-over from other donors' samples. CDR3 coding DNA: TGTGCCAGCAGCCAAGATCCCCAGGTCAGGGTCGAGCAGTACTTC. This sequence encodes CASSQDPQVRVEQYF.